The 20 T cell receptor beta chains listed next were all sequenced from one sample in a study of T cells in Graves' hyperthyroidism and ophthalmopathy. There were TCR beta CDR3 regions amplified from RNA transcripts. With the HTBI primer set, the TCR CDR3 went through a first round of RT-PCR. TCRdb re-derived calls from the multiplex PCR reads in MiXCR, one entry per CDR3 protein. The data hold fewer than 750,000 distinct CDR3 sequences, with about 45% observed a single time. Sample: peripheral blood or thyroid tissue (not recorded which). The receptor source for this set is a woman aged 18-29 years with Graves' hyperthyroidism.

This sequence joins TRBV4-1 and TRBJ1-3; no clear D. The CDR3 extends over 14 amino acids. CDR1 and CDR2 from the germline V gene are MGHRA and YSYEKL. Trimming cost V 2 bases and J 4 bases, with 9 bases left between them. The CDR3 is CASSQNGYGNTIYF. In DNA form, the CDR3 reads TGCGCCAGCAGCCAAAACGGGTACGGAAACACCATATATTTT.

The chain employs TRBV7-8 and TRBJ1-6, with no clear D. The CDR3 extends over 14 amino acids. The germline gives CDR1 SGHVS, CDR2 FQNEAQ. V shed 3 bases and J shed 10 bases, with 13 bases lying between them. CDR3 protein: CASSLASGSSPLHF. The CDR3 nucleotides read TGTGCCAGCAGCTTGGCTAGCGGGAGCTCACCCCTCCACTTT.

The gene calls are TRBV24-1 and TRBJ2-5, with D perhaps matching TRBD1 (6 bases). The germline V gene has CDR1 KGHDR and CDR2 SFDVKD. The CDR3 is 16 residues long. Trimming stripped 1 base from V and 1 base from J, with 12 bases between. The DNA of the CDR3 is TGTGCCACCAGTGATTTAGACAGGAGCGCCCAAGAGACCCAGTACTTC. It specifies CATSDLDRSAQETQYF.

This chain links TRBV7-9 with TRBJ2-1; TRBD2 agrees at 10 bases. The end of the DNA aligns better with TRBJ2-7, so the J call may be wrong. Germline-derived CDR1 and CDR2 are SEHNR and FQNEAQ (reference sequence). The CDR3 sequence is 16 residues long. The CDR3 loop is CASRHDLAGAYNEQYF. In nucleotides, the CDR3 is TGTGCCAGCAGGCACGATCTAGCGGGAGCGTACAATGAGCAGTACTTC.

As DNA, the CDR3 is TGCGCCAGCAGTGTTAAGGGACAGGGAACAGATACGCAGTATTTT. Amino acids: CASSVKGQGTDTQYF. The chain employs TRBV5-1 and TRBJ2-3, with TRBD1 identical over 9 bases. The CDR3 has 15 amino acids. V lost 5 bases, J lost 3 bases, and 7 bases stayed unmatched. The germline V gene has CDR1 SGHRS and CDR2 YFSETQ.

The chain couples TRBV29-1 to TRBJ1-1, with D hard to call. The V end was cut by 8 bases, the J end by 3 bases, with 7 bases between. This CDR3 region has 10 residues. Looked up from germline, CDR1 is SQVTM and CDR2 is ANQGSEA. As DNA, the CDR3 is TGCAGCTCACAAGACACTGAAGCTTTCTTT. Translating gives CSSQDTEAFF.

This clonotype was seen many times. This sequence joins TRBV4-1 and TRBJ1-6, with D perhaps matching TRBD1 (5 bases). Germline CDR1 is MGHRA and CDR2 is YSYEKL. Trimming pared 0 bases from V and 10 bases from J, leaving 22 bases between. The CDR3 runs to 18 residues. The chain's CDR3 is CASSQDLIGTAGRSPLHF. The DNA of the CDR3 is TGCGCCAGCAGCCAAGATCTAATCGGGACGGCGGGTCGCTCACCCCTCCACTTT.

This clonotype has at least ten counts. This chain uses TRBV20-1 with TRBJ1-2; D gene ambiguous. The CDR3 totals 14 residues. The germline gives CDR1 DFQATT, CDR2 SNEGSKA (reference sequence). Trimming pared 3 bases from V and 6 bases from J, leaving 17 bases between. Here the CDR3 DNA reads TGCAGTGCTAGCCCGGACGGGAGTGGAGATGGCTACACCTTC. This codes for CSASPDGSGDGYTF.

Concerning this clonotype itself: The junction does not match germline at one end; this may be a read error. This rearrangement joins TRBV4-1 to TRBJ1-6; 8 bases agree with TRBD1. Germline CDR1 MGHRA, CDR2 YSYEKL. The CDR3 length is 17 residues. Here the CDR3 reads CASSQDRTGSYNSPLHF. CDR3 nucleotides: TGCGCCAGCAGCCAAGATCGGACAGGGTCCTATAATTCGCCCCTCCACTTT.

In this sample, this clonotype turned up once. The V and J genes are TRBV7-2 and TRBJ2-3; the D call may be TRBD1 or TRBD2 (6 bases each). With 5 bases removed from V and 3 bases from J, the gap between germline ends came to 15 bases. CDR1 and CDR2 (germline): SGHTA, FQGNSA. The CDR3 consists of 15 residues. The CDR3 region has the DNA TGTGCCAGCAGCCCTTTTACAGGGAGGACAGATACGCAGTATTTT. Residues: CASSPFTGRTDTQYF.

The chain couples TRBV10-1 to TRBJ2-7, with D perhaps matching TRBD2 (7 bases). The ends were cut back, 0 bases at V and 7 bases at J, with 19 bases in the middle. CDR3 length: 16 amino acids. The germline CDR1 and CDR2 sequences are WNHNN and SYGVQD (reference sequence). CDR3 residues: CASSESASGGGGEQYF. In nucleotides, the CDR3 is TGCGCCAGCAGTGAGTCGGCTAGCGGAGGGGGAGGTGAGCAGTACTTC.

This clonotype was counted at least ten times. V and J are TRBV25-1 and TRBJ1-2, with TRBD1 as a possible D gene (5 bases). Trimming left V 3 bases short and J 4 bases short, with 18 bases between. The CDR3 runs to 16 residues. Germline V gene data show CDR1 as MGHDK and CDR2 as SYGVNS. CDR3: CASSDIRRGAGYGYTF. CDR3 DNA: TGTGCCAGCAGTGACATCCGGAGGGGAGCAGGCTATGGCTACACCTTC.

This clonotype appeared many times. The CDR3 spells CASSFTGTFDSHHPYEQYF. The CDR3 DNA reads TGTGCCAGCAGCTTTACAGGCACTTTCGACTCTCACCACCCGTACGAGCAGTACTTC. The J gene is TRBJ2-7, the V gene TRBV7-9; a weak D match, TRBD1 (5 bases). This CDR3 has 19 amino acids. Per the germline V gene, CDR1 is SEHNR and CDR2 is FQNEAQ (reference sequence). Trimming left V 3 bases short and J 4 bases short, with 28 bases between.

This rearrangement joins TRBV29-1 to TRBJ2-7; 12 nucleotides line up with TRBD2. The germline V gene has CDR1 SQVTM and CDR2 ANQGSEA. The CDR3 extends over 13 amino acids. V shed 8 bases and J 2 bases; nucleotides not matched to a gene: 4. CDR3 sequence (DNA): TGCAGCCTCCTAGCGGGAGGGCCCTACGAGCAGTACTTC. This sequence encodes CSLLAGGPYEQYF.

The chain is built from TRBV24-1 and TRBJ2-1, with D uncertain. From germline, CDR1 is KGHDR and CDR2 SFDVKD. The CDR3 has 14 amino acids. V was pared by 3 bases and J by 12 bases, with 17 bases between. CDR3 sequence: CATSDNGRMDVQFF. CDR3 DNA: TGTGCCACCAGTGATAATGGCCGAATGGATGTGCAGTTCTTC.

The V call is TRBV7-8, the J call TRBJ1-3; D may be TRBD1 (5 bases). The CDR3 has 12 amino acids. Germline assignment: CDR1 SGHVS and CDR2 FQNEAQ. V lost 6 bases and J lost 7, with 10 bases in between. The DNA of the CDR3 is TGTGCCAGCAGGGGGGTGATGAACACCATATATTTT. Translated, it gives CASRGVMNTIYF.

The CDR3 DNA sequence: TGTGCCAGCAGAGAGCGGGAATCCTACAATGAGCAGTTCTTC. It codes for CASRERESYNEQFF. The chain has TRBV2 and TRBJ2-1; 7 bases agree with TRBD2. CDR1 SNHLY and CDR2 FYNNEI come from the germline V gene. Trimming at V came to 6 bases and at J to 1 base, leaving 3 bases not matched to a gene. The CDR3 sequence is 14 residues long. The variable domain in full, with the rest retrieved from reference TRBV2 and TRBJ2-1, is EPEVTQTPSHQVTQMGQEVILRCVPISNHLYFYWYRQILGQKVEFLVSFYNNEISEKSEIFDDQFSVERPDGSNFTLKIRSTKLEDSAMYFCASRERESYNEQFFGPGTRLTVL.

This clonotype came up many times. This chain uses TRBV4-2 with TRBJ2-5; 7 bases match TRBD2. CDR1 LGHNA and CDR2 YNFKEQ come from the germline V gene. V shed 3 bases, J shed 5 bases, and the junction held 12 bases outside the gene matches. The CDR3 loop spans 16 amino acids. CDR3 DNA sequence: TGTGCCAGCAGCCATGACTCAGCGGGGAGGCTGGAGACCCAGTACTTC. This codes for CASSHDSAGRLETQYF.

Many counts were recorded for this clonotype. The rearrangement links TRBV5-4 to TRBJ1-3, with 9 bases that match TRBD1. CDR1 and CDR2 from the germline V gene are SGHNT and YYREEE (reference sequence). Germline trimming cut 5 bases from V and 1 base from J; bases unmatched to any gene: 10. This CDR3 is built from 17 residues. DNA of the CDR3: TGTGCCAGCAGTCCGGGACAGGGAAGAATGTCTGGAAACACCATATATTTT. Protein product: CASSPGQGRMSGNTIYF.

This clonotype was seen more than once but under ten times. The CDR3 DNA reads TGTGCCACCAGTCTAGCGGGAATCACCGGGGAGCTGTTTTTT. Protein product: CATSLAGITGELFF. This chain connects TRBV24-1 to TRBJ2-2, with 9 bases that match TRBD2. V lost 6 bases and J lost 4; bases outside the gene matches: 2. The CDR3 has 14 residues. Germline V gene data show CDR1 as KGHDR and CDR2 as SFDVKD.